The 24 T cell receptor beta chains reported below all come from one sample, sequenced in a study of cytomegalovirus exposure and HLA in healthy donors. TCRdb keeps only in-frame clones here, not all; method: immunoSEQ multiplex PCR. The repertoire holds 56,000 or so clones, with around nine tenths as singletons. Sequencing used PBMCs. These receptors were collected from a man aged 18 to 29 in good health and CMV-seronegative.

This chain joins TRBV25-1 and TRBJ2-7, with D perhaps matching TRBD1 (5 bases). Trimming took off 3 bases at V and 9 bases at J, with 18 bases between the two ends. Germline V lookup: CDR1 MGHDK, CDR2 SYGVNS. This CDR3 has 14 residues. In DNA, the CDR3 is TGTGCCAGCAGTGACTACGACAGCCTATTCGGGCAGTACTTC. Amino acid sequence: CASSDYDSLFGQYF.

With regard to this clone: The DNA is omitted, as the CDR3 cannot be located on it reliably, and the CDR3 follows TCRdb's listing. The J gene is TRBJ1-1, the V gene TRBV29-1. The CDR3 is 13 amino acids long, termini counted. Germline CDR1 reads SQVTM; CDR2 reads ANQGSEA. CDR3 residues: CSVVFFGGTEAFF.

This clone was detected only once. The chain couples TRBV27 to TRBJ1-5; no clear D gene. The germline V gene encodes CDR1 MNHEY and CDR2 SMNVEV (reference sequence). This CDR3 comprises 13 residues. Trimming stripped 3 bases from V and 6 bases from J, with 9 bases between. CDR3 sequence: CASSFREGQPQHF. The CDR3 region has the DNA TGTGCCAGCAGTTTTAGAGAGGGTCAGCCCCAGCATTTT.

This clone came up once. The rearrangement links TRBV7-2 to TRBJ2-7, with a weak D call TRBD2 (5 bases). Germline CDR1 reads SGHTA; CDR2 reads FQGNSA. Trimming shortened V by 2 bases and J by 0 bases, and 11 bases separated the two germline ends. The CDR3 is 15 amino acids. CDR3 sequence (DNA): TGTGCCAGCAGCTTACGTACGGGGAGCTCCTACGAGCAGTACTTC. It yields the protein CASSLRTGSSYEQYF.

J is TRBJ2-7 and V is TRBV7-2; D perhaps matches TRBD2 (6 bases). The CDR3 totals 15 residues. The V gene lost 3 bases and the J gene lost 3 bases, with 15 bases spanning the gap. CDR1 is SGHTA and CDR2 is FQGNSA in the germline V gene. CDR3 bases: TGTGCCAGCAGCTTTCATGTCGGGGGAGGCTACGAGCAGTACTTC. This sequence encodes CASSFHVGGGYEQYF.

This chain connects TRBV27 to TRBJ2-1, with 14 bases fitting TRBD2. In germline, CDR1 is MNHEY, CDR2 SMNVEV (reference sequence). The CDR3 has 17 amino acids. With 4 bases clipped from V and 4 bases from J, the junction kept 6 bases outside the gene matches. This CDR3 reads CASSWGTSGSHYNEQFF. The CDR3 nucleotides read TGTGCCAGCAGTTGGGGGACTAGCGGGAGCCATTACAATGAGCAGTTCTTC.

This CDR3 reads CASVGGYYNEQFF. CDR3 nucleotides: TGTGCCAGCGTGGGCGGGTATTACAATGAGCAGTTCTTC. The chain combines TRBV2 with TRBJ2-1, with D maybe TRBD2 (5 bases). V was pared by 8 bases and J by 4 bases, with 12 bases between. This CDR3 has 13 residues. In germline, CDR1 is SNHLY, CDR2 FYNNEI.

This clone has only one observation. This rearrangement joins TRBV14 to TRBJ2-7; TRBD1 agrees at 7 bases. Germline V gene lookup returns CDR1 SGHDN and CDR2 FVKESK. The CDR3 is 14 amino acids. The V segment lost 1 base and the J segment 2 bases; nucleotides outside the gene matches: 2. CDR3 DNA sequence: TGTGCCAGCAGCCAAGTGGGGACAGCCTACGAGCAGTACTTC. It is translated as CASSQVGTAYEQYF.

This clone came up once. The chain uses TRBV2 and TRBJ2-7, with TRBD1 matching over 7 bases. CDR3 size: 15 residues. CDR1 and CDR2 (germline): SNHLY, FYNNEI. Trimming cost V 5 bases and J 3 bases; bases outside gene matches: 10. CDR3: CASSSNRGDYYEQYF. The CDR3 nucleotides are TGTGCCAGCAGTTCGAACAGGGGCGATTACTACGAGCAGTACTTC.

The V and J genes are TRBV5-1 and TRBJ2-3, with 13 bases that match TRBD2. This CDR3 has 19 amino acids. Per the germline V gene, CDR1 is SGHRS and CDR2 is YFSETQ. V lost 4 bases, J lost 6 bases, and 17 bases stayed unmatched. The CDR3 reads CASSPKRKLAGGPGDTQYF. The DNA of the CDR3 is TGCGCCAGCAGCCCCAAGAGAAAACTAGCGGGAGGGCCGGGGGATACGCAGTATTTT.

V gene TRBV7-9 combines with J gene TRBJ1-1, with a tentative D call TRBD1 (6 bases). Germline V CDR1 and CDR2: SEHNR, FQNEAQ (reference sequence). There are 12 residues in the CDR3. With 11 bases removed from V and 7 bases from J, the gap between germline ends came to 17 bases. The CDR3 nucleotides are TGTGCCTTCAGGGGTGGGGGAGATGAAGCTTTCTTT. Translation: CAFRGGGDEAFF.

CDR3 coding DNA: TGTGCCAGCAGTTTGGTTCGCGGGAGTGTCTACAATGAGCAGTTCTTC. It specifies CASSLVRGSVYNEQFF. The chain joins TRBV28 to TRBJ2-1, with 7 bases identical to TRBD2. CDR3 length: 16 residues. Trimming took 3 bases from V and 3 from J; bases not matched to a gene: 8. The germline CDR1 and CDR2 sequences are MDHEN and SYDVKM.

The rearrangement uses TRBV9 and TRBJ2-1, with 9 bases matching TRBD2. Germline loops: CDR1 SGDLS, CDR2 YYNGEE. The J segment lost 5 bases and the V segment lost 6 bases, leaving 9 bases of the junction unmatched. The CDR3 is 15 residues long. The DNA of the CDR3 is TGTGCCAGCACACGGTCTAGCGGGAAGAACAATGAGCAGTTCTTC. Protein sequence: CASTRSSGKNNEQFF.

The genes are TRBV5-8 and TRBJ1-1, with no clear D. Between the trimmed V and J ends, which lost 4 bases and 7 bases, there was a span of 8 bases. This CDR3 comprises 11 residues. Germline CDR1 SGHTS, CDR2 YDEGEE. The CDR3 DNA is TGTGCCAGCAGCCCCGGGGTTGAAGCTTTCTTT. It yields the protein CASSPGVEAFF.

A single count supports this clone. The gene calls are TRBV15 and TRBJ1-2; D possibly corresponds to TRBD1 (5 bases). CDR3 size: 14 residues. Germline V lookup: CDR1 LNHNV, CDR2 YYDKDF (reference sequence). V lost 2 bases, J lost 7 bases, and 14 bases lay in between. CDR3 residues: CATSRPQGLLGYTF. CDR3 nucleotides: TGTGCCACCAGCAGACCGCAGGGCCTGCTTGGCTACACCTTC.

The chain couples TRBV18 to TRBJ2-7, with TRBD2 matching 9 bases. Germline lookup yields CDR1 KGHSH and CDR2 LQKENI. V trimming: 2 bases; J trimming: 2 bases; junction bases outside the gene matches: 4. The CDR3 spans 15 residues. This CDR3 reads CASSPVVAGAYEQYF. In DNA, the CDR3 is TGTGCCAGCTCACCAGTGGTAGCGGGAGCCTACGAGCAGTACTTC.

This clone was counted a single time. This rearrangement joins TRBV28 to TRBJ2-2; D not certain. The CDR3 length is 17 residues. Trimming took 5 bases from V and 1 from J, leaving 17 bases between them. Germline assignment: CDR1 MDHEN and CDR2 SYDVKM. CDR3 DNA sequence: TGTGCCAGCAGTCCATCGACTGTGCGGCAGAACACCGGGGAGCTGTTTTTT. Amino acids: CASSPSTVRQNTGELFF. Full variable domain (rest looked up from reference TRBV28 and TRBJ2-2): DVKVTQSSRYLVKRTGEKVFLECVQDMDHENMFWYRQDPGLGLRLIYFSYDVKMKEKGDIPEGYSVSREKKERFSLILESASTNQTSMYLCASSPSTVRQNTGELFFGEGSRLTVL.

The V call is TRBV2, the J call TRBJ1-1, with D uncertain. Trimming took off 4 bases at V and 8 bases at J, with 11 bases between the two ends. The CDR3 sequence is 12 residues long. Germline CDR1 SNHLY, CDR2 FYNNEI. The CDR3 DNA is TGTGCCAGCAGTGCTACCGGGATCGAAGCTTTCTTT. Protein: CASSATGIEAFF.

In its sample, this clone was seen once. The chain has TRBV4-3 and TRBJ2-3; possible D gene TRBD2, 5 bases. V was trimmed by 4 bases and J by 0 bases, leaving 20 bases between them. Per germline, CDR1 LGHNA and CDR2 YSLEER. The CDR3 covers 18 residues. The CDR3: CASSPKQKAASSTDTQYF. DNA of the CDR3: TGCGCCAGCAGCCCGAAACAAAAAGCGGCCTCGAGCACAGATACGCAGTATTTT.

CDR3 protein: CASSFGGKNTEAFF. For the CDR3, the DNA is TGTGCCAGCAGTTTTGGTGGCAAGAACACTGAAGCTTTCTTT. The rearrangement joins TRBV27 to TRBJ1-1, with D unresolved. The CDR3 totals 14 residues. V lost 3 bases and J 1 base, leaving 9 bases between the germline ends. The germline V gene encodes CDR1 MNHEY and CDR2 SMNVEV (reference sequence).

The chain employs TRBV6-5 and TRBJ1-2, with D perhaps matching TRBD1 (6 bases). Germline CDR1 and CDR2: MNHEY and SVGAGI. V lost 7 bases and J lost 7, with 13 bases in between. This CDR3 has 12 amino acids. CDR3: CASTRGASGYTF. For the CDR3, the DNA is TGTGCCAGCACGCGGGGGGCTAGTGGCTACACCTTC.

V gene TRBV27 combines with J gene TRBJ1-1; 7 bases match TRBD1. Germline V gene sequence: CDR1 MNHEY, CDR2 SMNVEV (reference sequence). V gave up 5 bases and J gave up 1 base; unmatched junction bases: 7. This CDR3 has 15 residues. CDR3 protein: CASSPYRGKNTEAFF. CDR3 nucleotides: TGTGCCAGCAGTCCATACAGGGGAAAGAACACTGAAGCTTTCTTT.

The chain combines TRBV27 with TRBJ2-7; a weak D match, TRBD2 (5 bases). This CDR3 has 13 amino acids. The germline gives CDR1 MNHEY, CDR2 SMNVEV (reference sequence). V dropped 10 bases and J dropped 2 bases, with 15 bases sitting between them. The CDR3 loop reads CATLRTGTYEQYF. For the CDR3, the DNA is TGTGCCACCCTTCGGACGGGGACCTACGAGCAGTACTTC.

CDR3 sequence reads: CASSQPTAAGAQYF. DNA of the CDR3: TGCGCCAGCAGCCAACCGACTGCGGCGGGGGCCCAGTACTTC. The chain is built from TRBV4-1 and TRBJ2-5, with TRBD2 matching 7 bases. Germline V gene sequence: CDR1 MGHRA, CDR2 YSYEKL. The CDR3 loop spans 14 amino acids. Germline trimming cut 2 bases from V and 9 bases from J; bases unmatched to any gene: 9.